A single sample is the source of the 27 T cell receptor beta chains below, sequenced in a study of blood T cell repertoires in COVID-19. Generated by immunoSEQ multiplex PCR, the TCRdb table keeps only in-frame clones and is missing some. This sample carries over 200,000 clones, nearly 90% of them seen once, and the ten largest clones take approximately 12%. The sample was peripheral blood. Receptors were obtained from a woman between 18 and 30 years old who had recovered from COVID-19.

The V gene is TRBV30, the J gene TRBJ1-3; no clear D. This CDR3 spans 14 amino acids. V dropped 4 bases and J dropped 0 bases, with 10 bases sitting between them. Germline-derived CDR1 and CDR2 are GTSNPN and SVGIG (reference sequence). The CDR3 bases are TGTGCCTGGACCCACAGAAGCTCTGGAAACACCATATATTTT. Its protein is CAWTHRSSGNTIYF.

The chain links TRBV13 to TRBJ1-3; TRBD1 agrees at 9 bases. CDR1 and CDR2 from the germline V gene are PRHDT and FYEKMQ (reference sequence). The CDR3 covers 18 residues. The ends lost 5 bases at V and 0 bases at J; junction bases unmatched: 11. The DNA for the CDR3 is TGTGCCAGCAGCCTCCCGGGACAGGGAACGAGCTCTGGAAACACCATATATTTT. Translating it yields CASSLPGQGTSSGNTIYF.

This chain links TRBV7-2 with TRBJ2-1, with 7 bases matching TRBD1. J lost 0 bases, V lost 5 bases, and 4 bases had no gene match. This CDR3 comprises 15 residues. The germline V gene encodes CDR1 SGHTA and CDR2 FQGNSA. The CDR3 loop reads CASSQQGSSYNEQFF. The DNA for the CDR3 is TGTGCCAGCAGCCAACAGGGGAGCTCCTACAATGAGCAGTTCTTC. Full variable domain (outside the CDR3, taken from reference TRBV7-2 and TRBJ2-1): GAGVSQSPSNKVTEKGKDVELRCDPISGHTALYWYRQSLGQGLEFLIYFQGNSAPDKSGLPSDRFSAERTGGSVSTLTIQRTQQEDSAVYLCASSQQGSSYNEQFFGPGTRLTVL.

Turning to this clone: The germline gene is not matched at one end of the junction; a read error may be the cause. This chain's CDR3 is CASSEVYSTEAFF. For the CDR3, the DNA is TGTGCCAGCAGCGAAGTGTATAGCACTGAAGCTTTCTTT. The chain links TRBV6-1 to TRBJ1-1; no firm D call. CDR3 length equals 13 residues. Germline CDR1 and CDR2: MNHNS and SASEGT.

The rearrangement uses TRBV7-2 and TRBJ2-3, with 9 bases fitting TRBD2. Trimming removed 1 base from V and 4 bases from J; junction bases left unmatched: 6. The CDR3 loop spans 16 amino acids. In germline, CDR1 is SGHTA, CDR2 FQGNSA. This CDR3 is CASSLDGTSHADTQYF. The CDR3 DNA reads TGTGCCAGCAGCTTAGACGGGACTAGCCACGCAGATACGCAGTATTTT.

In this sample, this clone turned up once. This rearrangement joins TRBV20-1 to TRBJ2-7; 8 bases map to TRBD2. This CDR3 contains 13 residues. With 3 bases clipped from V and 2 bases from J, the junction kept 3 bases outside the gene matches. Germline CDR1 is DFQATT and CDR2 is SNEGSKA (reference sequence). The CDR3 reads CSASSGAPYEQYF. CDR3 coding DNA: TGCAGTGCTAGTAGCGGGGCACCCTACGAGCAGTACTTC.

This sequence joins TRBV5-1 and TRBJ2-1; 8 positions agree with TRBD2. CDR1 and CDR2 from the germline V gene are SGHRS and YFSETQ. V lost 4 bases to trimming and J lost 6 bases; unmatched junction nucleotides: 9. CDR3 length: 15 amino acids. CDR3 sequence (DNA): TGCGCCAGCAGCGGCGGGACTAGTAATGGCAATGAGCAGTTCTTC. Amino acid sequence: CASSGGTSNGNEQFF.

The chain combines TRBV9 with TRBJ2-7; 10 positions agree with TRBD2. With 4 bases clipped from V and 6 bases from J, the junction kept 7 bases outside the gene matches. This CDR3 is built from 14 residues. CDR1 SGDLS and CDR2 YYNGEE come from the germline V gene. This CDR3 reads CASSYGTSEGEQYF. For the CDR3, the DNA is TGTGCCAGCAGCTACGGGACTAGCGAGGGCGAGCAGTACTTC. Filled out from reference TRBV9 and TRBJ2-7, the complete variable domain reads DSGVTQTPKHLITATGQRVTLRCSPRSGDLSVYWYQQSLDQGLQFLIQYYNGEERAKGNILERFSAQQFPDLHSELNLSSLELGDSALYFCASSYGTSEGEQYFGPGTRLTVT.

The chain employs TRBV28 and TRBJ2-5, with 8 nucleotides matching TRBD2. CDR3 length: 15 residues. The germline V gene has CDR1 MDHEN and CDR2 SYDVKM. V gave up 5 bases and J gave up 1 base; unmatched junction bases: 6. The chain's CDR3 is CASSPGLARQETQYF. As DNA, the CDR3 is TGTGCCAGCAGTCCCGGACTAGCCCGCCAAGAGACCCAGTACTTC.

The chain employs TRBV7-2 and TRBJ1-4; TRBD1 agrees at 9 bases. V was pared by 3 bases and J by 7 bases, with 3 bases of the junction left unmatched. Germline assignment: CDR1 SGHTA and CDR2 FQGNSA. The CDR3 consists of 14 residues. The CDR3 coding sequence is TGTGCCAGCAGCTTTGACAGGGGGGGTGAAAAACTGTTTTTT. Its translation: CASSFDRGGEKLFF.

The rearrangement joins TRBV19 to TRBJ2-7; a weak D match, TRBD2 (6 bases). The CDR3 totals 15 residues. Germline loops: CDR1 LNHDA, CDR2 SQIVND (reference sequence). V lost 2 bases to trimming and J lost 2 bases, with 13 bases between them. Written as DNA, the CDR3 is TGTGCCAGTAGTATATCGGCGGGAAGGGCCTACGAGCAGTACTTC. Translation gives CASSISAGRAYEQYF.

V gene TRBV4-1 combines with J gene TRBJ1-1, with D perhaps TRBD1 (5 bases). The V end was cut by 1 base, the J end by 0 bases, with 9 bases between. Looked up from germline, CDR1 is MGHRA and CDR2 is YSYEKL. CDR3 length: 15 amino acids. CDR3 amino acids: CASSQGSGLNTEAFF. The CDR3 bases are TGCGCCAGCAGCCAAGGATCAGGGTTGAACACTGAAGCTTTCTTT.

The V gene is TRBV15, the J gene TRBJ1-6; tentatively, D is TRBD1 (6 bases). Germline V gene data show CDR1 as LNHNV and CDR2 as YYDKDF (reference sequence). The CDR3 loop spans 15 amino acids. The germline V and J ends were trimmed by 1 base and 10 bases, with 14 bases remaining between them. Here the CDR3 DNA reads TGTGCCACCAGCAGAGCGGGGGGGGCGGGATCACCCCTCCACTTT. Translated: CATSRAGGAGSPLHF.

The DNA of the CDR3 is TGTGCCACCAGCAGACCCACTACAGGGGGAGGTGAAAAACTGTTTTTT. Residues: CATSRPTTGGGEKLFF. The V call is TRBV15, the J call TRBJ1-4, with 8 bases lining up with TRBD1. The germline gives CDR1 LNHNV, CDR2 YYDKDF (reference sequence). The length of the CDR3 is 16 residues. The J segment lost 7 bases and the V segment lost 2 bases, leaving 9 bases of the junction unmatched.

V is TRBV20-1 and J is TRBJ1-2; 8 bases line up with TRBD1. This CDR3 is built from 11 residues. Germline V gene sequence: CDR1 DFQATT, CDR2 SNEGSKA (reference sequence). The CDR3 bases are TGCAGGGCCGAGACAGGGGATGGCTACACCTTC. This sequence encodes CRAETGDGYTF.

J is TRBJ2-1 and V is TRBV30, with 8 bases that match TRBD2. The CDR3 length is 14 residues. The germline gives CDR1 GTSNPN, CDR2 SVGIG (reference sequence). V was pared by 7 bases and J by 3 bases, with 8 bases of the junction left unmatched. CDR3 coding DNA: TGTGCCTCGGGAGGGGGAGGGTTCTACAATGAGCAGTTCTTC. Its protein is CASGGGGFYNEQFF.

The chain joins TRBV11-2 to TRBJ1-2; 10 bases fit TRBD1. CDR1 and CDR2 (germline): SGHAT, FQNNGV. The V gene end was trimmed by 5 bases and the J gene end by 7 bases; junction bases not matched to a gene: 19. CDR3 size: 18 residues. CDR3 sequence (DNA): TGTGCCAGCAGCCCTATATATATGGGAAGTGGGACAGGGGCTGGCTACACCTTC. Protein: CASSPIYMGSGTGAGYTF. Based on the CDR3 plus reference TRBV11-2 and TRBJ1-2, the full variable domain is EAGVAQSPRYKIIEKRQSVAFWCNPISGHATLYWYQQILGQGPKLLIQFQNNGVVDDSQLPKDRFSAERLKGVDSTLKIQPAKLEDSAVYLCASSPIYMGSGTGAGYTFGSGTRLTVV.

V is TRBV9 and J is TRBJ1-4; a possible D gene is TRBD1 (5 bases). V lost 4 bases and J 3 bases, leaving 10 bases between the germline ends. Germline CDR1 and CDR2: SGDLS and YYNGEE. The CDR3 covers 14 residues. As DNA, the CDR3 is TGTGCCAGCAGCCTTCCCAGGGCTAATGAAAAACTGTTTTTT. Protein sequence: CASSLPRANEKLFF.

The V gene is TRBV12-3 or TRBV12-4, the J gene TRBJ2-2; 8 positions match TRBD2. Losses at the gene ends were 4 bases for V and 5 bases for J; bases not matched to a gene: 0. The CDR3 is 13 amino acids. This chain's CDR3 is CASSSSGTGELFF. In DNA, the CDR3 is TGTGCCAGCAGTTCTAGCGGGACCGGGGAGCTGTTTTTT.

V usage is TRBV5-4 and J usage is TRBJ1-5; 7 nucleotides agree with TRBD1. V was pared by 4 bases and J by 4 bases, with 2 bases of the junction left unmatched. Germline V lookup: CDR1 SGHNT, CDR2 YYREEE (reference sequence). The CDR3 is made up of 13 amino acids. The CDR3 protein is CASSLGQNQPQHF. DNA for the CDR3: TGTGCCAGCAGCCTGGGACAGAATCAGCCCCAGCATTTT.

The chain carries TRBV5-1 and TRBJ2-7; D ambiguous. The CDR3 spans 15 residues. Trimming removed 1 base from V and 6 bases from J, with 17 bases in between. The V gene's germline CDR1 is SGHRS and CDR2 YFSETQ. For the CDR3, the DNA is TGCGCCAGCAGCTTGTATGACACAGTTGGCTCCGAGCAGTACTTC. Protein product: CASSLYDTVGSEQYF.

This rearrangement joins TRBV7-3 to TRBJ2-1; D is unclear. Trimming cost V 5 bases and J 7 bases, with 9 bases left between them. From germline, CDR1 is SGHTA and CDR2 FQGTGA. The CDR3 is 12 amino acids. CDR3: CASSHSGNEQFF. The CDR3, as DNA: TGTGCCAGCAGCCACAGTGGGAATGAGCAGTTCTTC.

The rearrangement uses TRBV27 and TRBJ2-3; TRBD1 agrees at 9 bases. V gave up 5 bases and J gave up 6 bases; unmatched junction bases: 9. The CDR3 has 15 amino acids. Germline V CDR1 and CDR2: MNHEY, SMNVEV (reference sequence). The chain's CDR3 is CASSGPGQGEDTQYF. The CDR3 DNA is TGTGCCAGCAGTGGACCGGGACAGGGAGAGGATACGCAGTATTTT.

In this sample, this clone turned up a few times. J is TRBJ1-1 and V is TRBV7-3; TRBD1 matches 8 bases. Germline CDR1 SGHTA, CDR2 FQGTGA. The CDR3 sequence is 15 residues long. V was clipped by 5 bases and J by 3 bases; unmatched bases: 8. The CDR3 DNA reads TGTGCCAGCAGCCCATCCAGGGGGCATGACACTGAAGCTTTCTTT. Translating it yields CASSPSRGHDTEAFF.

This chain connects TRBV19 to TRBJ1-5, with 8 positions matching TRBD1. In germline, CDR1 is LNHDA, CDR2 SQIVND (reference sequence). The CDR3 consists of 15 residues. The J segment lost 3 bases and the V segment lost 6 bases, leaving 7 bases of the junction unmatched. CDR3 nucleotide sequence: TGTGCCAGTAGGGGCGGGACAGGTCACAATCAGCCCCAGCATTTT. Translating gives CASRGGTGHNQPQHF.

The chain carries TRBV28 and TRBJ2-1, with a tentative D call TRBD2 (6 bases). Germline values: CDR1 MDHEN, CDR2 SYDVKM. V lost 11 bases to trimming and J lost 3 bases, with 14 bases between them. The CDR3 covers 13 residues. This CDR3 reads CALGSGLYNEQFF. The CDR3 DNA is TGTGCCTTAGGCTCGGGACTCTACAATGAGCAGTTCTTC.

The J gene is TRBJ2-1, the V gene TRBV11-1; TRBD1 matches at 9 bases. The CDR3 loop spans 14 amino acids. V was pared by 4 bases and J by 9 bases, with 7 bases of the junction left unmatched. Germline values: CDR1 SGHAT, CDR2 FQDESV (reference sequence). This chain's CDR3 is CASSSSGTGTEQFF. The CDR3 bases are TGTGCCAGCAGCTCTTCTGGGACAGGGACTGAGCAGTTCTTC. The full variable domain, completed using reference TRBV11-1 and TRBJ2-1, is EAEVAQSPRYKITEKSQAVAFWCDPISGHATLYWYRQILGQGPELLVQFQDESVVDDSQLPKDRFSAERLKGVDSTLKIQPAELGDSAMYLCASSSSGTGTEQFFGPGTRLTVL.